This T cell receptor (beta chain) derives from a study of T-cell memory formation after mild COVID-19. About the research overall: Largely donor-specific TCR clusters were found. General study findings and limits: Contracting clones localized mainly to CM and EM when CD4+ and mainly to EMRA when CD8+.

Via MiXCR, TCRdb re-called the 5' RACE reads, giving one row per CDR3 protein. The sample records fewer than 600,000 distinct CDR3 sequences, about a fifth being singletons. There are 16 residues in the CDR3. V was clipped by 5 bases and J by 1 base, with 14 bases between them. Looked up from germline, CDR1 is SGHTA and CDR2 is FQGTGA. On this clonotype: Its antigen is as yet unknown.

This rearrangement joins TRBV7-3 to TRBJ2-2, with D perhaps matching TRBD2 (6 bases). The sample comprised PBMCs or a T cell subset sorted from them (not recorded which). The source of this sequence is an adult woman who had mild COVID-19 (a few samples of this study predate the infection). Cell type and time point are not known. CDR3 amino acids: CASSRREEMNTGELFF. CDR3 DNA: TGTGCCAGCAGCCGGCGGGAAGAGATGAACACCGGGGAGCTGTTTTTT.